Reported below is one T cell receptor beta chain. The antigen remains undetermined. This sample was included in a study of cytomegalovirus exposure and HLA in healthy donors. Study results and caveats: The authors assumed roughly uniform sequencing depth across donors for presence/absence analyses.

The CDR3 contains 16 residues. CDR1 SGHVS and CDR2 FQNEAQ come from the germline V gene. Trimming removed 2 bases at V and 7 bases at J, with 18 bases between. In the PCR, 60 Vbeta and 13 Jbeta primers were used. Some clones are missing from TCRdb's copy, which holds only in-frame ones; the method was immunoSEQ multiplex PCR. The table gives 100,000 or so clones; the top ten clones make up around 3.4% of it. The sequence derives from a woman aged 30 to 39 in good health and CMV-seronegative. Source material: PBMCs. V is TRBV7-8 and J is TRBJ2-1, with D perhaps TRBD2 (5 bases). CDR3 DNA: TGTGCCAGCAGCTTAATCCGAGGGCGGGCCCCGAATGAGCAGTTCTTC. Translation gives CASSLIRGRAPNEQFF.